This T cell receptor (beta chain) is from a study of blood T cells in healthy people across ages. Findings and caveats of the study: Reliance upon unsorted PBMCs precluded definitive naive versus antigen-experienced comparison.

This clonotype was counted between two and nine times. Its specificity is not known. A second 7 to 11 cycle PCR used barcoded and J-beta primers. Each sample yielded at least 3 million CDR3-containing paired-end reads. A single record per CDR3 protein comes from TCRdb applying MiXCR to the 5' RACE reads. Counted here are around 2 million distinct CDR3 sequences, about 39% occurring once; the ten biggest clones make up roughly 23%. Germline CDR1 MGHRA, CDR2 YSYEKL. V gave up 0 bases and J gave up 5 bases, with 8 bases separating them. The CDR3 spans 13 residues. The origin of this receptor is a human donor in good health. The chain joins TRBV4-1 to TRBJ2-7; no reliable D call. Sequencing was done on a sample of blood. CDR3 loop: CASSQEIGNEQYF. The DNA for the CDR3 is TGCGCCAGCAGCCAAGAGATCGGAAACGAGCAGTACTTC.